This T cell receptor (beta chain) appears in the sequencing data of a study of shared clonotypes between healthy human individuals. Under the authors' procedure: In the immunoSEQ data, sequences were junction-only and lacked quality scores, so filtering differed. Profiled with immunoSEQ multiplex PCR; TCRdb holds only in-frame clones, not every one. V and J calls and clone size are given by that table; D and trimming were obtained from the DNA. The sample lists some 1 million clones; around 74% were seen once. V lost 2 bases and J lost 4; bases outside the gene matches: 5. The CDR3 has 15 amino acids. Germline V gene data show CDR1 as SGHNT and CDR2 as YYREEE (reference sequence). Whole-study results and caveats: Of the naive CD4 clonotypes, roughly 5% were shared across a handful of donors.

A remark on this clone: Its antigen is not identified.

The receptor was derived from a man between 18 and 35 years old in good health. Sequences were obtained from memory CD4+ T cells sorted from blood. Specified subset: CD45RA-negative fraction. J is TRBJ2-2 and V is TRBV5-4; 7 bases are a match to TRBD2. The CDR3 DNA follows: TGTGCCAGCAGCTTAGGGCGGGGGAGCACCGGGGAGCTGTTTTTT. The encoded protein is CASSLGRGSTGELFF. The whole variable domain, remainder taken from reference TRBV5-4 and TRBJ2-2, is ETGVTQSPTHLIKTRGQQVTLRCSSQSGHNTVSWYQQALGQGPQFIFQYYREEENGRGNFPPRFSGLQFPNYSSELNVNALELDDSALYLCASSLGRGSTGELFFGEGSRLTVL.